Below, 6 T cell receptor beta chains from the same sample are listed, as sequenced in a study of regulatory T cells in long-lasting Graves disease. According to the study, TCR beta libraries were built with iRepertoire HTBI primers and CDR3-region Arm-PCR. In TCRdb, the multiplex PCR reads were re-called with MiXCR into one record per CDR3 protein. Of approximately 350,000 distinct CDR3 sequences listed, around 15% are singletons. Regarding time point: newly diagnosed GD, antithyroid drugs for less than 3 months. The TCR library was made from RNA that had been extracted from PBMCs in TRIzol. The sample was also linked to a second study, of T cells in Graves' hyperthyroidism and ophthalmopathy.

The material sequenced was peripheral blood mononuclear cells (PBMCs), taken at new diagnosis, from a patient treated with antithyroid drugs. The receptor set was obtained from a woman between 18 and 29 years old with Graves disease.

This clonotype came up many times. J is TRBJ2-7 and V is TRBV5-1, with D possibly matching TRBD1 (6 bases). V gave up 2 bases and J gave up 3 bases, with 9 bases separating them. Germline values: CDR1 SGHRS, CDR2 YFSETQ. The CDR3 loop spans 13 amino acids. CDR3 region: CASSFKTGYEQYF. For the CDR3, the DNA is TGCGCCAGCAGCTTCAAGACAGGCTACGAGCAGTACTTC.

In this sample, this clonotype turned up many times. The V call is TRBV2, the J call TRBJ2-1; perhaps TRBD2 as D (6 bases). CDR3 length: 14 amino acids. Trimming shortened V by 6 bases and J by 8 bases, and 17 bases separated the two germline ends. Germline CDR1 is SNHLY and CDR2 is FYNNEI. CDR3 sequence (DNA): TGTGCCAGCAGCCAGCGGGCTAGGTGGGATGAGCAGTTCTTC. It translates to CASSQRARWDEQFF.

This clonotype has more than one count but fewer than ten. The rearrangement joins TRBV6-1 to TRBJ2-3; D might be TRBD2 (6 bases). V dropped 6 bases and J dropped 9 bases, with 10 bases sitting between them. CDR3 length: 11 amino acids. Per germline, CDR1 MNHNS and CDR2 SASEGT. The CDR3 region has the DNA TGTGCCAGCAGCCACGGAGGGACGCAGTATTTT. Translating gives CASSHGGTQYF.

This clonotype has ten or more counts. The chain employs TRBV11-2 and TRBJ2-3; D perhaps matches TRBD2 (5 bases). In germline, CDR1 is SGHAT, CDR2 FQNNGV. This CDR3 has 13 amino acids. V lost 5 bases and J 4 bases, leaving 10 bases between the germline ends. DNA for the CDR3: TGTGCCAGCAGCCTAGCCCCCCCAGATACGCAGTATTTT. The encoded protein is CASSLAPPDTQYF.

This chain links TRBV9 with TRBJ2-1, with TRBD2 matching 7 bases. CDR3 length equals 15 residues. The V and J ends lost 5 bases and 1 base, in that order; junction bases with no gene match: 6. Germline V gene lookup returns CDR1 SGDLS and CDR2 YYNGEE. The CDR3 DNA follows: TGTGCCAGCAGTAAAGCGGGACCTTCCTACAATGAGCAGTTCTTC. Translating it yields CASSKAGPSYNEQFF.

This clonotype was counted ten times or more. The chain couples TRBV5-6 to TRBJ2-4; D is possibly TRBD1 (6 bases). Between the trimmed V and J ends, which lost 3 bases and 3 bases, there was a span of 13 bases. Looked up from germline, CDR1 is SGHDT and CDR2 is YYEEEE. The CDR3 runs 15 residues. The CDR3 protein is CASSSYRVDKNIQYF. DNA for the CDR3: TGTGCCAGCAGCTCATACAGGGTGGACAAAAACATTCAGTACTTC.